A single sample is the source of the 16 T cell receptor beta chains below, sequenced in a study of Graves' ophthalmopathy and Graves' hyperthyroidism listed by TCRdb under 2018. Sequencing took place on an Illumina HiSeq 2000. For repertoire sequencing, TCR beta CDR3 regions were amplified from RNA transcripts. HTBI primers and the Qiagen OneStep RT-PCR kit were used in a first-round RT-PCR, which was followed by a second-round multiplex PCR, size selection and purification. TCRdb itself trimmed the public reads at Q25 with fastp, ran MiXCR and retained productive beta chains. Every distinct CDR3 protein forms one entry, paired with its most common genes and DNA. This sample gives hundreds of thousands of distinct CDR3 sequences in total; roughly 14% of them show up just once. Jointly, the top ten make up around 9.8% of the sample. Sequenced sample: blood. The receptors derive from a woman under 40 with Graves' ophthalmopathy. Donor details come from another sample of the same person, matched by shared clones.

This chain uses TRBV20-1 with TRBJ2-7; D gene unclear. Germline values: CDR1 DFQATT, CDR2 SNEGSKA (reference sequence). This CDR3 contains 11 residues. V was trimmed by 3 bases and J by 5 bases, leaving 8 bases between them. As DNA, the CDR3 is TGCAGTGCTAGCCTTAGGAACGAGCAGTACTTC. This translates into CSASLRNEQYF.

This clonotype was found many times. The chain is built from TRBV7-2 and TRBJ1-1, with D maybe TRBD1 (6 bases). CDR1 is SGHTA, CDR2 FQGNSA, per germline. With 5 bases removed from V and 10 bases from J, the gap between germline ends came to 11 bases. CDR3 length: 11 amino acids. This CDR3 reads CASSAYRVAFF. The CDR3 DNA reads TGTGCCAGCAGCGCCTACAGGGTAGCTTTCTTT.

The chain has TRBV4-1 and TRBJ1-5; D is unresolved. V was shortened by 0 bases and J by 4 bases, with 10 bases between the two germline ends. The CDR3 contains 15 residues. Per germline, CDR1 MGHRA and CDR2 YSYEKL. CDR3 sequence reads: CASSQDPGANQPQHF. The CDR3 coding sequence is TGCGCCAGCAGCCAAGATCCAGGCGCAAATCAGCCCCAGCATTTT.

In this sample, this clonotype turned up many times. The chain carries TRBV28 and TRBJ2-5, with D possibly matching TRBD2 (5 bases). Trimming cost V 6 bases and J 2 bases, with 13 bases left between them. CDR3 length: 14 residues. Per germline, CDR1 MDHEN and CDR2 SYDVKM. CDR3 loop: CASSPRTFQETQYF. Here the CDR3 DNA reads TGTGCCAGCAGCCCCAGGACTTTTCAAGAGACCCAGTACTTC.

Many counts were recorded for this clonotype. CDR3 loop: CASSQTSGGEQFF. DNA of the CDR3: TGTGCCAGCAGTCAGACTAGCGGGGGTGAGCAGTTCTTC. The J gene is TRBJ2-1, the V gene TRBV2; 12 positions match TRBD2. The germline V gene has CDR1 SNHLY and CDR2 FYNNEI. The CDR3 runs to 13 residues. With 5 bases clipped from V and 9 bases from J, the junction kept 2 bases outside the gene matches.

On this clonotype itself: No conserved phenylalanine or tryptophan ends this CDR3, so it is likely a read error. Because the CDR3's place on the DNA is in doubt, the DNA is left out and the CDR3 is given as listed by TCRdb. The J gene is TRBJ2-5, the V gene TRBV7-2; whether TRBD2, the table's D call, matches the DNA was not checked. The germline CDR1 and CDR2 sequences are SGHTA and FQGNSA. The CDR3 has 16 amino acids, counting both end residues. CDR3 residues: CASNGLAGRSGETQDY.

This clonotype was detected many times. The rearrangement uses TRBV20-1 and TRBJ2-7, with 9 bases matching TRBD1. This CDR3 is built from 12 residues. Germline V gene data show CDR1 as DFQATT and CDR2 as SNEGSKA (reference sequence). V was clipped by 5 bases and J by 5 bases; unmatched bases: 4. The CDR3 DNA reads TGCAGTGCTGGGGGACAGGGCAACGAGCAGTACTTC. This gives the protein CSAGGQGNEQYF.

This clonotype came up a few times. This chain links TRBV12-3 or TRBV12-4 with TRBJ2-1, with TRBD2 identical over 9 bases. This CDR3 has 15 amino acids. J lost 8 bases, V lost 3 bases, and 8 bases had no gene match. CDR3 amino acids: CASSFRLREGDEQFF. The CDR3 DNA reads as TGTGCCAGCAGTTTCCGCTTGCGGGAGGGCGATGAGCAGTTCTTC.

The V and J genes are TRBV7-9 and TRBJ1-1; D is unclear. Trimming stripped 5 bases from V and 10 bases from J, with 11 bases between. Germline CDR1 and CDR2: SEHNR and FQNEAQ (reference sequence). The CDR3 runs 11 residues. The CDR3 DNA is TGTGCCAGCAGCCCCCCCGGGGTAGCTTTCTTT. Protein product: CASSPPGVAFF.

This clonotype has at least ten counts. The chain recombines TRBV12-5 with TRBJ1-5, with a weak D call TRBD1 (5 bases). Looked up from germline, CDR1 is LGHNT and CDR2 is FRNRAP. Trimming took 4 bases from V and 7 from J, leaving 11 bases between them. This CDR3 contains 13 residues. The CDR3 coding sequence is TGTGCTAGTGGTTCCCCGACAGTCCAGCCCCAGCATTTT. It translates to CASGSPTVQPQHF.

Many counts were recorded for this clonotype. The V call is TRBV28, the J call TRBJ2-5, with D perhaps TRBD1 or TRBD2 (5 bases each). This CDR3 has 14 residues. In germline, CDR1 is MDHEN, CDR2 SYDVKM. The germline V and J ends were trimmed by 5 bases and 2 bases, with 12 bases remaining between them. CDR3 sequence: CASSHPGRQETQYF. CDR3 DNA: TGTGCCAGCAGTCACCCGGGACGGCAAGAGACCCAGTACTTC.

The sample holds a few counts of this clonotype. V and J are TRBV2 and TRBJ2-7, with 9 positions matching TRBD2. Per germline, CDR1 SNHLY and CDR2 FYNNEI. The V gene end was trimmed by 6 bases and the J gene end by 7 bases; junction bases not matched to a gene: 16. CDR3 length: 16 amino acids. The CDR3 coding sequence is TGTGCCAGCAGCCTGGGGAGCGGGAGGAGATCGGAGGAGCAGTACTTC. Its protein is CASSLGSGRRSEEQYF.

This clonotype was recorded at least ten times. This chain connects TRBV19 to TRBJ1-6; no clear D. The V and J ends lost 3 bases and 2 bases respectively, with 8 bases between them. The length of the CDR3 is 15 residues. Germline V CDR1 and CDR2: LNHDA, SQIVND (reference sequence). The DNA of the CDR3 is TGTGCCAGTAGTATGGTAGCGGCCTATAATTCACCCCTCCACTTT. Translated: CASSMVAAYNSPLHF.

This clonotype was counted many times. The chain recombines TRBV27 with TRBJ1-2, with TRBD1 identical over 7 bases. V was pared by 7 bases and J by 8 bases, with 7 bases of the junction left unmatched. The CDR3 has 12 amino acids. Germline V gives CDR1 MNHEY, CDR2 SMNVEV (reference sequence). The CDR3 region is CASTTGAGGYTF. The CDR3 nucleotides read TGTGCCAGCACAACAGGGGCTGGAGGCTACACCTTC.

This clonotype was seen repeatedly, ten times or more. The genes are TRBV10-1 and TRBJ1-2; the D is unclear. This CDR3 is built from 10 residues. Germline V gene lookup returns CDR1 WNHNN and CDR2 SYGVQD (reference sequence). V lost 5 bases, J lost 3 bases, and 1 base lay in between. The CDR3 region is CASSYYGYTF. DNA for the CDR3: TGCGCCAGCAGTTACTATGGCTACACCTTC.

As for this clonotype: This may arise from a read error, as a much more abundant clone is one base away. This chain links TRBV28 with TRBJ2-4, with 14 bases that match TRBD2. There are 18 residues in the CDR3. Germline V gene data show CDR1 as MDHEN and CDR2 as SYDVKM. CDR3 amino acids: CASSFGLAGGIAKNIKYF. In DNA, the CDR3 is TGTGCCAGCAGTTTCGGACTAGCGGGAGGAATAGCCAAAAACATTAAGTACTTC.